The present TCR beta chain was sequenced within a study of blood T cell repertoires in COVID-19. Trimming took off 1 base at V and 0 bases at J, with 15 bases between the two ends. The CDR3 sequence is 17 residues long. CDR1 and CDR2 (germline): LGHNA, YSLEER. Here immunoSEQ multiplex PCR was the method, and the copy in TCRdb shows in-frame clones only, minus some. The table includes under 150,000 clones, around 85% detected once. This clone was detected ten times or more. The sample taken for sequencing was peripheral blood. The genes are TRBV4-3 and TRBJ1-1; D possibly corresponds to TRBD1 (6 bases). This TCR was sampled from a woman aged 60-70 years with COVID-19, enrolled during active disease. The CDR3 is CASSQVKTRGLNTEAFF. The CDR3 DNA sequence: TGCGCCAGCAGCCAAGTTAAGACCAGGGGCCTGAACACTGAAGCTTTCTTT.